This T cell receptor (beta chain) was identified in a study of post-analysis software for immune sequencing data. Tagging with unique molecular identifiers was a feature of the TCR beta cDNA libraries. TCRdb analysed the PCR reads with MiXCR anew, one entry per CDR3 protein. The sample lists 700,000 to 900,000 distinct CDR3 sequences; approximately 44% were seen once. Only a few counts were recorded for this clonotype. Its target is unknown. Trimming cost V 2 bases and J 1 base, with 9 bases left between them. The CDR3 loop spans 14 amino acids. CDR1 is ENHRY, CDR2 SYGVKD, per germline. Regarding the study as a whole: About five TRBV segments occurring more often in patients than controls included TRBV5-6, TRBV5-1 and TRBV20-1.

The chain has TRBV10-3 and TRBJ2-7, with D uncertain. Sample: blood. The sequence came from a girl aged 10-17 years with multiple sclerosis. CDR3 loop: CAISEPARSYEQYF. CDR3 bases: TGTGCCATCAGTGAGCCTGCACGGTCCTACGAGCAGTACTTC.